The 18 T cell receptor beta chains listed next were all sequenced from one sample in a study of T cell responses to AZD1222 COVID-19 vaccine. Using immunoSEQ multiplex PCR, the repertoire was profiled, and TCRdb retains in-frame clones only, with some absent. The sample lists some 150,000 clones, 70% to 90% seen once, with less than 2.5% in the top ten. Sequenced material: peripheral blood, taken on day 0 of AZD1222 vaccination. Source of these receptors: an adult in good health.

With regard to this clone: At one boundary the junction diverges from the germline segment, which might be a read error. The chain combines TRBV6-6 with TRBJ2-2; possibly TRBD1 for D (5 bases). Germline CDR1 MNHNY, CDR2 SVGAGI (reference sequence). The CDR3 loop spans 15 amino acids. In DNA form, the CDR3 reads TGTGCCAGTAGCACGGCTCACAGGAACATCGGGGAGCTGTTTTTT. Its translation: CASSTAHRNIGELFF.

This chain links TRBV4-3 with TRBJ1-4, with D unclear. The CDR3 sequence is 13 residues long. Germline V gene lookup returns CDR1 LGHNA and CDR2 YSLEER. Trimming took 0 bases from V and 9 from J, leaving 8 bases between them. For the CDR3, the DNA is TGCGCCAGCAGCCAAGATACTAGGAAAAAACTGTTTTTT. It yields the protein CASSQDTRKKLFF.

The V gene is TRBV18, the J gene TRBJ2-1; 14 nucleotides agree with TRBD2. After removal of 3 bases from V and 8 bases from J, the junction contained 9 bases not matched to a gene. There are 17 residues in the CDR3. Germline CDR1 reads KGHSH; CDR2 reads LQKENI. Written as DNA, the CDR3 is TGTGCCAGCTCACCGCCTACGGGACTAGCGGGAGATCATGAGCAGTTCTTC. Encoded protein: CASSPPTGLAGDHEQFF. The complete variable domain, with remaining parts taken from reference TRBV18 and TRBJ2-1, reads NAGVMQNPRHLVRRRGQEARLRCSPMKGHSHVYWYRQLPEEGLKFMVYLQKENIIDESGMPKERFSAEFPKEGPSILRIQQVVRGDSAAYFCASSPPTGLAGDHEQFFGPGTRLTVL.

This clone was found once. This chain connects TRBV6-5 to TRBJ1-1; maybe TRBD1 (6 bases). Trimming removed 2 bases at V and 7 bases at J, with 11 bases between. The CDR3 runs 13 residues. In germline, CDR1 is MNHEY, CDR2 SVGAGI. For the CDR3, the DNA is TGTGCCAGCAGTTACCGGGGGCAAGGTGAAGCTTTCTTT. Translating it yields CASSYRGQGEAFF.

Note on this clone: At one boundary the junction diverges from the germline segment, which might be a read error. The chain joins TRBV7-7 to TRBJ1-3; D ambiguous. The CDR3 loop spans 14 amino acids. Germline CDR1 reads SSHAT; CDR2 reads FNYEAQ (reference sequence). The CDR3 region is CASSQSTSGNTIYF. CDR3 DNA: TGTGCTAGCAGCCAAAGTACCTCTGGAAACACCATATATTTT. The whole variable domain, filled in from reference TRBV7-7 and TRBJ1-3, reads GAGVSQSPRYKVTKRGQDVTLRCDPISSHATLYWYQQALGQGPEFLTYFNYEAQPDKSGLPSDRFSAERPEGSISTLTIQRTEQRDSAMYRCASSQSTSGNTIYFGEGSWLTVV.

The chain carries TRBV27 and TRBJ2-7, with unresolved D. V was pared by 3 bases and J by 0 bases, with 9 bases between. This CDR3 has 14 amino acids. CDR1 MNHEY and CDR2 SMNVEV come from the germline V gene (reference sequence). CDR3 coding DNA: TGTGCCAGCAGTTTGGCAGCCTTCTCCTACGAGCAGTACTTC. Translated, it gives CASSLAAFSYEQYF.

V and J are TRBV14 and TRBJ1-1; no clear D gene. The CDR3 has 11 residues. Trimming shortened V by 5 bases and J by 6 bases, and 7 bases separated the two germline ends. Germline V gives CDR1 SGHDN, CDR2 FVKESK. As DNA, the CDR3 is TGTGCCAGCAGCTCCCCCTCTGAAGCTTTCTTT. This codes for CASSSPSEAFF.

The V and J genes are TRBV9 and TRBJ2-2; D perhaps matches TRBD2 (7 bases). CDR1 is SGDLS and CDR2 is YYNGEE in the germline V gene. CDR3 length: 15 residues. V gave up 4 bases and J gave up 6 bases, with 16 bases separating them. DNA of the CDR3: TGTGCCAGCAGCCTGGGGGGCGGGAGTTCCGGGGAGCTGTTTTTT. Amino acids: CASSLGGGSSGELFF.

This sequence joins TRBV18 and TRBJ1-1; tentative D call: TRBD1 (5 bases). The CDR3 runs 14 residues. Deletions cut 3 bases from V and 1 base from J, with 9 bases between. Germline V gene data show CDR1 as KGHSH and CDR2 as LQKENI. CDR3 bases: TGTGCCAGCTCACCTAATCAGGGGAACACTGAAGCTTTCTTT. Its protein is CASSPNQGNTEAFF.

The chain has TRBV27 and TRBJ2-7; D gene unclear. V lost 6 bases, J lost 4 bases, and 13 bases lay in between. This CDR3 is built from 13 residues. Looked up from germline, CDR1 is MNHEY and CDR2 is SMNVEV (reference sequence). CDR3 loop: CASSPYPPYEQYF. The CDR3 DNA reads as TGTGCCAGCAGCCCCTATCCCCCTTACGAGCAGTACTTC.

V is TRBV28 and J is TRBJ1-4; D is ambiguous. CDR1 is MDHEN, CDR2 SYDVKM, per germline. This CDR3 is 14 amino acids long. V lost 2 bases and J 0 bases, leaving 4 bases between the germline ends. The CDR3 here is CASSLPATNEKLFF. The CDR3, as DNA: TGTGCCAGCAGTTTACCCGCAACTAATGAAAAACTGTTTTTT.

This clone was seen only a few times. This chain joins TRBV30 and TRBJ1-3, with D perhaps TRBD1 (6 bases). The germline V and J ends were trimmed by 0 bases and 2 bases, with 8 bases remaining between them. The germline V gene encodes CDR1 GTSNPN and CDR2 SVGIG (reference sequence). The CDR3 runs 14 residues. The CDR3 region is CAWSVRGPGNTIYF. In DNA form, the CDR3 reads TGTGCCTGGAGTGTACGGGGGCCTGGAAACACCATATATTTT.

A single count supports this clone. CDR3 residues: CASSPEGASEAFF. The CDR3 DNA sequence: TGTGCCAGCTCACCTGAGGGTGCATCTGAAGCTTTCTTT. J is TRBJ1-1 and V is TRBV18; D is undetermined. Germline CDR1 KGHSH, CDR2 LQKENI. The CDR3 runs 13 residues. V lost 3 bases, J lost 6 bases, and 11 bases lay in between.

The sample holds one count of this clone. This chain joins TRBV28 and TRBJ1-5; no clear D gene. Trimming stripped 0 bases from V and 7 bases from J, with 7 bases between. From germline, CDR1 is MDHEN and CDR2 SYDVKM. The CDR3 extends over 13 amino acids. CDR3: CASSLWLQQPQHF. DNA of the CDR3: TGTGCCAGCAGTTTATGGTTGCAACAGCCCCAGCATTTT.

The chain carries TRBV19 and TRBJ1-1; D is unclear. Deletions cut 2 bases from V and 1 base from J, with 8 bases between. This CDR3 comprises 14 residues. Germline assignment: CDR1 LNHDA and CDR2 SQIVND (reference sequence). Here the CDR3 reads CASSIRSTNTEAFF. The CDR3 DNA is TGTGCCAGTAGTATAAGGTCCACGAACACTGAAGCTTTCTTT.

The chain is built from TRBV5-1 and TRBJ2-4; 14 bases match TRBD2. The CDR3 covers 18 residues. Germline CDR1 reads SGHRS; CDR2 reads YFSETQ. V shed 4 bases, J shed 3 bases, and the junction held 9 bases outside the gene matches. The DNA for the CDR3 is TGCGCCAGCAGCATGGGGGGACTAGCGGGAGACGACAAAAACATTCAGTACTTC. Protein product: CASSMGGLAGDDKNIQYF.

The J gene is TRBJ2-7, the V gene TRBV12-3 or TRBV12-4; 12 bases align to TRBD2. This CDR3 has 13 residues. Losses at the gene ends were 6 bases for V and 4 bases for J; bases not matched to a gene: 1. In nucleotides, the CDR3 is TGTGCCAGCAGGACTAGCGGGAGTTACGAGCAGTACTTC. This gives the protein CASRTSGSYEQYF.

The chain recombines TRBV28 with TRBJ1-2, with a tentative D call TRBD1 (6 bases). The germline V and J ends were trimmed by 3 bases and 2 bases, with 16 bases remaining between them. Germline V gene lookup returns CDR1 MDHEN and CDR2 SYDVKM. The CDR3 runs to 16 residues. The CDR3 loop is CASSFRRGQGNYGYTF. In DNA form, the CDR3 reads TGTGCCAGCAGTTTCCGCCGGGGGCAGGGGAACTATGGCTACACCTTC.